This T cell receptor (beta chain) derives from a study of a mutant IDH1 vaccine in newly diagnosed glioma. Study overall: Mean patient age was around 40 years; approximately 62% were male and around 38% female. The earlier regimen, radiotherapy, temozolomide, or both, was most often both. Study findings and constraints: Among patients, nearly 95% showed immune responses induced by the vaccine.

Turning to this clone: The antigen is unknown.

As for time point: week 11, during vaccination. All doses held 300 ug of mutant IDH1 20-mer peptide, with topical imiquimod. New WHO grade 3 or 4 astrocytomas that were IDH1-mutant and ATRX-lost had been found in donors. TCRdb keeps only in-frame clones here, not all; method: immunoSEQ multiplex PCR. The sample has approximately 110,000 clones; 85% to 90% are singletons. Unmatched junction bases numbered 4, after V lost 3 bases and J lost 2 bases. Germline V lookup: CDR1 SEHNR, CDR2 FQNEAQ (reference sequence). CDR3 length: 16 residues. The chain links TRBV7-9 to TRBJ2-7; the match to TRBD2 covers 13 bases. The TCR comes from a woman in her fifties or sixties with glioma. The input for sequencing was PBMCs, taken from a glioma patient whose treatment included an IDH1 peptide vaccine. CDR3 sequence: CASSFSTSGGTYEQYF. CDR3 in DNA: TGTGCCAGCAGCTTTTCGACTAGCGGGGGGACCTACGAGCAGTACTTC.